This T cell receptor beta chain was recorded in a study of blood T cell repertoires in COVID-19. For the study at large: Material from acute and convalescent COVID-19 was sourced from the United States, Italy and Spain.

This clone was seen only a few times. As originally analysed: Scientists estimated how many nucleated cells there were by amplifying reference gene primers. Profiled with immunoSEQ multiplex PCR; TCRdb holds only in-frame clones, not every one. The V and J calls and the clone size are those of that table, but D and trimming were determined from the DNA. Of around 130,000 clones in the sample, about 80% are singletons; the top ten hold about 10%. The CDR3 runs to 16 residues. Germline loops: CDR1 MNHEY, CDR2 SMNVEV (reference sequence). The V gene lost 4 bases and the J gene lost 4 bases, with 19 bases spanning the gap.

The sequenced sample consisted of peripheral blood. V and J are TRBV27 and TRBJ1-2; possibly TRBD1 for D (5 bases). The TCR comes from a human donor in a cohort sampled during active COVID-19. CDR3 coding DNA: TGTGCCAGCAGTTCTTCCGGGGGGGTTCGGGGCTATGGCTACACCTTC. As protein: CASSSSGGVRGYGYTF.